Below, 28 T cell receptor beta chains from the same sample are listed, as sequenced in a study of T cells in tuberculosis. The sample's time point: new active TB diagnosis, blood taken before or within 7 days of starting treatment. Repertoires were generated with immunoSEQ multiplex PCR, while TCRdb's copy carries only in-frame clones and drops some. The data contain about 34,000 clones, 80% to 95% of them seen just once; the ten biggest clones take up around 10%. The sample consisted of PBMCs, taken at tuberculosis diagnosis. These TCRs come from an adult with tuberculosis.

The rearrangement links TRBV18 to TRBJ1-1, with 7 bases that match TRBD1. Looked up from germline, CDR1 is KGHSH and CDR2 is LQKENI. The CDR3 spans 17 residues. Trimming at V came to 5 bases and at J to 6 bases, leaving 18 bases not matched to a gene. The CDR3 nucleotides read TGTGCCAGCTCATCCCCGACAGGGCGTGAGTCTTTGCCTGAAGCTTTCTTT. Protein product: CASSSPTGRESLPEAFF.

The chain carries TRBV18 and TRBJ1-2; a weak D match, TRBD1 (5 bases). The CDR3 has 15 residues. Germline CDR1 reads KGHSH; CDR2 reads LQKENI. The ends were cut back, 2 bases at V and 5 bases at J, with 15 bases in the middle. CDR3: CASSPGTDLSYGYTF. The CDR3 DNA follows: TGTGCCAGCTCACCAGGGACTGACCTTTCGTATGGCTACACCTTC.

J is TRBJ1-4 and V is TRBV28, with 8 bases aligning to TRBD1. Germline CDR1 is MDHEN and CDR2 is SYDVKM. The CDR3 is 11 amino acids. With V trimmed by 8 bases and J by 9 bases, 2 bases remained unmatched. CDR3 nucleotides: TGTGCCAGCCGGGACAGGAAAAAACTGTTTTTT. Translating gives CASRDRKKLFF.

The rearrangement uses TRBV30 and TRBJ1-2, with 7 bases lining up with TRBD1. The CDR3 is made up of 13 amino acids. Germline V CDR1 and CDR2: GTSNPN, SVGIG (reference sequence). Trimming took 5 bases from V and 3 from J; bases not matched to a gene: 6. The CDR3 nucleotides read TGTGCCTGGGATAGAGGGGGCTACTATGGCTACACCTTC. Translating gives CAWDRGGYYGYTF.

The chain carries TRBV5-1 and TRBJ2-7; 9 bases align to TRBD1. V trimming: 0 bases; J trimming: 2 bases; junction bases outside the gene matches: 6. The germline CDR1 and CDR2 sequences are SGHRS and YFSETQ. This CDR3 spans 16 amino acids. The CDR3, as DNA: TGCGCCAGCAGCTTGGCCGCCGGGACAGGGACCTACGAGCAGTACTTC. This encodes CASSLAAGTGTYEQYF.

J is TRBJ2-5 and V is TRBV27, with 7 bases that match TRBD2. From germline, CDR1 is MNHEY and CDR2 SMNVEV (reference sequence). CDR3 length: 14 amino acids. The J segment lost 6 bases and the V segment lost 3 bases, leaving 7 bases of the junction unmatched. CDR3 protein: CASSFLGGEKTQYF. In nucleotides, the CDR3 is TGTGCCAGCAGTTTTCTGGGGGGGGAAAAGACCCAGTACTTC.

The rearrangement joins TRBV5-1 to TRBJ2-7; TRBD1 matches 10 bases. CDR1 is SGHRS and CDR2 is YFSETQ in the germline V gene. The V gene end was trimmed by 0 bases and the J gene end by 2 bases; junction bases not matched to a gene: 5. This CDR3 has 16 residues. As DNA, the CDR3 is TGCGCCAGCAGCTTGGATTCCGGGACAGGGGCCTACGAGCAGTACTTC. This gives the protein CASSLDSGTGAYEQYF.

CDR3: CASRLVPGELFF. The CDR3 coding sequence is TGCGCCAGCCGACTCGTACCCGGGGAGCTGTTTTTT. The rearrangement joins TRBV5-1 to TRBJ2-2; no clear D gene. Germline assignment: CDR1 SGHRS and CDR2 YFSETQ. This CDR3 is 12 amino acids long. Trimming took 7 bases from V and 6 from J, leaving 10 bases between them.

V gene TRBV2 combines with J gene TRBJ1-4; a weak D match, TRBD1 (6 bases). Germline-derived CDR1 and CDR2 are SNHLY and FYNNEI. V was pared by 5 bases and J by 5 bases, with 9 bases between. The CDR3 loop spans 13 amino acids. CDR3 residues: CASSSDRNEKLFF. The CDR3 bases are TGTGCCAGCAGTTCTGACAGGAATGAAAAACTGTTTTTT.

The V and J genes are TRBV15 and TRBJ1-3; 7 nucleotides match TRBD1. The germline CDR1 and CDR2 sequences are LNHNV and YYDKDF (reference sequence). Losses at the gene ends were 0 bases for V and 0 bases for J; bases not matched to a gene: 17. This CDR3 region has 21 residues. The CDR3 DNA is TGTGCCACCAGCAGAGAGAAGGGGGCGACGATCGGGGATAGCTCTGGAAACACCATATATTTT. Its translation is CATSREKGATIGDSSGNTIYF.

This clone came up once. The J gene is TRBJ1-3, the V gene TRBV10-2; 7 nucleotides agree with TRBD1. The V gene end was trimmed by 4 bases and the J gene end by 0 bases; junction bases not matched to a gene: 12. Germline CDR1 WSHSY, CDR2 SAAADI. The CDR3 contains 18 residues. The CDR3 DNA sequence: TGCGCCAGCAGTGGCCCCCAGGGACAGCAGTACTCTGGAAACACCATATATTTT. It codes for CASSGPQGQQYSGNTIYF.

The V and J genes are TRBV5-1 and TRBJ2-7; 14 bases are a match to TRBD2. CDR1 is SGHRS, CDR2 YFSETQ, per germline. V shed 4 bases, J shed 0 bases, and the junction held 15 bases outside the gene matches. The CDR3 length is 20 residues. The CDR3 sequence is CASSPIISGTSGGSSYEQYF. The DNA for the CDR3 is TGCGCCAGCAGCCCTATAATCTCCGGGACTAGCGGGGGAAGCTCCTACGAGCAGTACTTC. Together with reference TRBV5-1 and TRBJ2-7, the CDR3 gives the full variable domain: KAGVTQTPRYLIKTRGQQVTLSCSPISGHRSVSWYQQTPGQGLQFLFEYFSETQRNKGNFPGRFSGRQFSNSRSEMNVSTLELGDSALYLCASSPIISGTSGGSSYEQYFGPGTRLTVT.

The chain couples TRBV6-6 to TRBJ2-3; D is possibly TRBD2 (5 bases). Per the germline V gene, CDR1 is MNHNY and CDR2 is SVGAGI (reference sequence). Trimming stripped 8 bases from V and 6 bases from J, with 15 bases between. The CDR3 extends over 13 amino acids. The CDR3 nucleotides are TGTGCCAGCCGGCGCGCGGGTGGGGATACGCAGTATTTT. The encoded protein is CASRRAGGDTQYF.

The chain recombines TRBV9 with TRBJ2-1; possible D gene TRBD2, 5 bases. The CDR3 extends over 15 amino acids. The V gene's germline CDR1 is SGDLS and CDR2 YYNGEE. Trimming took off 0 bases at V and 8 bases at J, with 15 bases between the two ends. CDR3 in DNA: TGTGCCAGCAGCGTAGAGGGATCTAGCCTGTATGAGCAGTTCTTC. Amino acid sequence: CASSVEGSSLYEQFF. The full variable domain, in which reference TRBV9 and TRBJ2-1 provide the parts outside the CDR3, is DSGVTQTPKHLITATGQRVTLRCSPRSGDLSVYWYQQSLDQGLQFLIQYYNGEERAKGNILERFSAQQFPDLHSELNLSSLELGDSALYFCASSVEGSSLYEQFFGPGTRLTVL.

V and J are TRBV14 and TRBJ1-1; tentatively, D is TRBD1 (5 bases). Trimming stripped 3 bases from V and 2 bases from J, with 10 bases between. CDR1 is SGHDN and CDR2 is FVKESK in the germline V gene. CDR3 length: 14 amino acids. CDR3 amino acids: CASSHGRGNTEAFF. The CDR3 DNA follows: TGTGCCAGCAGCCATGGGAGGGGCAACACTGAAGCTTTCTTT.

This sequence joins TRBV5-1 and TRBJ2-2; 9 bases match TRBD2. This CDR3 has 16 amino acids. Germline V gene sequence: CDR1 SGHRS, CDR2 YFSETQ. V was pared by 6 bases and J by 4 bases, with 10 bases of the junction left unmatched. Here the CDR3 reads CASTYRGGAFTGELFF. CDR3 sequence (DNA): TGCGCCAGCACCTATCGCGGGGGGGCGTTCACCGGGGAGCTGTTTTTT.

The rearrangement links TRBV30 to TRBJ1-5; 8 bases are a match to TRBD1. The junction had 9 bases not matched to a gene; V was cut back by 7 bases and J by 7 bases. The CDR3 is 13 amino acids. Germline V gene lookup returns CDR1 GTSNPN and CDR2 SVGIG (reference sequence). CDR3 DNA sequence: TGTGCCTTTGACAGGGGAAATGGACAGCCCCAGCATTTT. This codes for CAFDRGNGQPQHF.

This chain joins TRBV5-6 and TRBJ1-5, with a tentative D call TRBD1 (5 bases). The CDR3 runs to 15 residues. Germline loops: CDR1 SGHDT, CDR2 YYEEEE. Trimming pared 4 bases from V and 1 base from J, leaving 12 bases between. CDR3 amino acids: CASSIGGGSNQPQHF. In DNA form, the CDR3 reads TGTGCCAGCAGCATCGGTGGGGGGAGCAATCAGCCCCAGCATTTT.

J is TRBJ2-5 and V is TRBV5-1; 7 bases agree with TRBD2. V gave up 3 bases and J gave up 4 bases; unmatched junction bases: 15. Germline-derived CDR1 and CDR2 are SGHRS and YFSETQ. This CDR3 comprises 17 residues. The CDR3 DNA follows: TGCGCCAGCAGCTGGGGACGGCGGGAGAACGGGGGAGAGACCCAGTACTTC. Its translation is CASSWGRRENGGETQYF. The full variable domain, rest sourced from reference TRBV5-1 and TRBJ2-5, is KAGVTQTPRYLIKTRGQQVTLSCSPISGHRSVSWYQQTPGQGLQFLFEYFSETQRNKGNFPGRFSGRQFSNSRSEMNVSTLELGDSALYLCASSWGRRENGGETQYFGPGTRLLVL.

This clone was seen just once. The rearrangement links TRBV30 to TRBJ2-5; 8 positions agree with TRBD1. Germline assignment: CDR1 GTSNPN and CDR2 SVGIG (reference sequence). Germline trimming cut 4 bases from V and 0 bases from J; bases unmatched to any gene: 7. The CDR3 extends over 15 amino acids. CDR3 amino acids: CAWTPGQANQETQYF. The DNA of the CDR3 is TGTGCCTGGACCCCGGGACAGGCAAACCAAGAGACCCAGTACTTC.

The CDR3 here is CASSLSSDTSSYEQYF. CDR3 in DNA: TGTGCCAGCAGCTTATCATCGGACACGAGCTCCTACGAGCAGTACTTC. This chain connects TRBV11-2 to TRBJ2-7, with D possibly matching TRBD1 (5 bases). Germline CDR1 and CDR2: SGHAT and FQNNGV. Deletions cut 2 bases from V and 0 bases from J, with 14 bases between. The CDR3 has 16 residues.

The CDR3 nucleotides are TGTGCCAGTAAGGGCGGGGGGGACTACGAGCAGTACTTC. Its protein is CASKGGGDYEQYF. The genes are TRBV19 and TRBJ2-7, with 9 bases aligning to TRBD2. The germline V gene encodes CDR1 LNHDA and CDR2 SQIVND (reference sequence). This CDR3 comprises 13 residues. V shed 7 bases, J shed 3 bases, and the junction held 4 bases outside the gene matches.

The chain has TRBV5-4 and TRBJ2-7; 7 nucleotides agree with TRBD1. Unmatched junction bases numbered 3, after V lost 0 bases and J lost 3 bases. The V gene's germline CDR1 is SGHNT and CDR2 YYREEE (reference sequence). This CDR3 has 14 amino acids. The CDR3 loop is CASSLGQGDYEQYF. CDR3 bases: TGTGCCAGCAGCTTGGGACAGGGAGACTACGAGCAGTACTTC.

This clone has just one count. The chain joins TRBV28 to TRBJ2-1; 12 bases align to TRBD2. Looked up from germline, CDR1 is MDHEN and CDR2 is SYDVKM. Trimming cost V 4 bases and J 6 bases; bases outside gene matches: 4. The length of the CDR3 is 15 residues. CDR3 DNA: TGTGCCAGCAGTTCGACTAGCGGGAGTATCAATGAGCAGTTCTTC. It translates to CASSSTSGSINEQFF.

The chain employs TRBV27 and TRBJ1-1; tentatively, D is TRBD1 (5 bases). V was shortened by 6 bases and J by 3 bases, with 11 bases between the two germline ends. The CDR3 sequence is 13 residues long. The germline gives CDR1 MNHEY, CDR2 SMNVEV (reference sequence). CDR3 sequence reads: CASSWTKDTEAFF. The CDR3 DNA reads as TGTGCCAGCAGCTGGACAAAAGACACTGAAGCTTTCTTT.

The chain combines TRBV5-6 with TRBJ2-7; TRBD1 aligns across 7 bases. The CDR3 runs 13 residues. Germline trimming cut 4 bases from V and 2 bases from J; bases unmatched to any gene: 3. The germline gives CDR1 SGHDT, CDR2 YYEEEE. The CDR3 loop reads CASSPGTAYEQYF. In DNA form, the CDR3 reads TGTGCCAGCAGCCCCGGGACAGCCTACGAGCAGTACTTC.

The chain uses TRBV11-2 and TRBJ1-1; no definite D call. CDR1 and CDR2 from the germline V gene are SGHAT and FQNNGV. The CDR3 loop spans 17 amino acids. Deletions cut 3 bases from V and 0 bases from J, with 17 bases between. In DNA, the CDR3 is TGTGCCAGCAGCTTGGAGGGCAGACTAAGCTTGAACACTGAAGCTTTCTTT. This gives the protein CASSLEGRLSLNTEAFF.

This chain joins TRBV30 and TRBJ1-1; 11 bases are a match to TRBD1. The ends lost 5 bases at V and 3 bases at J; junction bases unmatched: 11. The germline gives CDR1 GTSNPN, CDR2 SVGIG (reference sequence). This CDR3 is 16 amino acids long. This CDR3 is CAWDRTGGRGDTEAFF. In nucleotides, the CDR3 is TGTGCCTGGGACAGGACAGGGGGCAGGGGGGACACTGAAGCTTTCTTT. The full variable domain, in which reference TRBV30 and TRBJ1-1 provide the parts outside the CDR3, is SQTIHQWPATLVQPVGSPLSLECTVEGTSNPNLYWYRQAAGRGLQLLFYSVGIGQISSEVPQNLSASRPQDRQFILSSKKLLLSDSGFYLCAWDRTGGRGDTEAFFGQGTRLTVV.